Each of the 22 T cell receptor beta chains below was sequenced from the same sample in a study of monozygotic twins with inflammatory bowel disease. TCRdb reworked the 5' RACE reads into one entry per CDR3 protein, no DNA. The table for this sample gives about 160,000 distinct CDR3 sequences. The sample was blood. These receptors were collected from a human donor with ulcerative colitis or Crohn's disease, or a healthy co-twin of an affected twin (not recorded which).

This chain links TRBV28 with TRBJ2-1; TCRdb gives TRBD2 as the D gene, but with no DNA this cannot be confirmed. The CDR3 runs to 16 residues. Germline lookup yields CDR1 MDHEN and CDR2 SYDVKM. The CDR3 here is CASSFSQGGSYNEQFF.

This chain joins TRBV28 and TRBJ2-7. Germline V gene lookup returns CDR1 MDHEN and CDR2 SYDVKM. The CDR3 consists of 11 residues. CDR3 sequence reads: CASSLFGEQYF.

This sequence joins TRBV7-9 and TRBJ2-1; TCRdb calls TRBD1, which cannot be checked without DNA. This CDR3 has 14 residues. Germline CDR1 SEHNR, CDR2 FQNEAQ (reference sequence). The CDR3 sequence is CASSPTGERGEQFF.

CDR3 sequence: CASSYTKETQYF. The chain recombines TRBV6-6 with TRBJ2-5. Germline V gene lookup returns CDR1 MNHNY and CDR2 SVGAGI (reference sequence). The CDR3 is made up of 12 amino acids.

The rearrangement links TRBV27 to TRBJ2-1; with no DNA, the TCRdb D assignment of TRBD1 cannot be verified. This CDR3 contains 13 residues. Germline V lookup: CDR1 MNHEY, CDR2 SMNVEV (reference sequence). Here the CDR3 reads CASSADRTGREFF.

The V call is TRBV7-2, the J call TRBJ2-7. There are 14 residues in the CDR3. CDR1 and CDR2 from the germline V gene are SGHTA and FQGNSA. CDR3 amino acids: CASSLAGSSYEQYF.

This rearrangement joins TRBV7-8 to TRBJ1-6. This CDR3 has 18 residues. Germline V gene data show CDR1 as SGHVS and CDR2 as FQNEAQ. The CDR3 reads CASSSGWTSGSYNSPLHF.

The chain uses TRBV7-2 and TRBJ1-6. Germline V lookup: CDR1 SGHTA, CDR2 FQGNSA. This CDR3 spans 15 amino acids. The CDR3 spells CASSSVQNFNSPLHF.

The chain is built from TRBV20-1 and TRBJ2-1; TCRdb picks TRBD2, but there is no DNA to check that call. There are 16 residues in the CDR3. The germline CDR1 and CDR2 sequences are DFQATT and SNEGSKA (reference sequence). This CDR3 is CSARVTSGETYNEQFF.

The chain couples TRBV25-1 to TRBJ2-1; TCRdb's assignment of TRBD2 cannot be checked, as there is no DNA. The CDR3 consists of 15 residues. Germline V gene lookup returns CDR1 MGHDK and CDR2 SYGVNS. The CDR3 here is CASSASGRAANEQFF. Full variable domain (remainder filled in from reference TRBV25-1 and TRBJ2-1): EADIYQTPRYLVIGTGKKITLECSQTMGHDKMYWYQQDPGMELHLIHYSYGVNSTEKGDLSSESTVSRIRTEHFPLTLESARPSHTSQYLCASSASGRAANEQFFGPGTRLTVL.

This chain joins TRBV5-1 and TRBJ2-2. This CDR3 is built from 15 residues. The germline V gene has CDR1 SGHRS and CDR2 YFSETQ. The CDR3 region is CASSLATGTTGELFF.

This chain links TRBV7-9 with TRBJ1-5. The CDR3 is made up of 14 amino acids. CDR1 SEHNR and CDR2 FQNEAQ come from the germline V gene (reference sequence). This CDR3 reads CASSLKGSNQPQHF.

This chain joins TRBV3-1 and TRBJ1-6; the TRBD1 assignment by TCRdb is unverifiable without DNA. This CDR3 contains 15 residues. Per the germline V gene, CDR1 is LGHDT and CDR2 is YNNKEL (reference sequence). CDR3 in amino acids: CASSPRDRDSSPLHF.

The chain is built from TRBV5-1 and TRBJ2-2; the TCRdb D gene call, TRBD1, has no DNA to confirm it. This CDR3 comprises 16 residues. Germline V gives CDR1 SGHRS, CDR2 YFSETQ. The CDR3 sequence is CASSLVSGLGAGELFF.

The chain carries TRBV2 and TRBJ2-7; TCRdb proposes TRBD2, but this gene call is untestable without DNA. Per germline, CDR1 SNHLY and CDR2 FYNNEI. The CDR3 loop spans 14 amino acids. This CDR3 is CASTSGFSSYEQYF.

J is TRBJ2-1 and V is TRBV5-1; TCRdb's D call of TRBD2 is untestable without DNA. Germline CDR1 is SGHRS and CDR2 is YFSETQ. The CDR3 is 16 amino acids. CDR3 sequence: CASTLAGESSYNEQFF.

The rearrangement links TRBV12-3 or TRBV12-4 to TRBJ1-5. The CDR3 spans 13 residues. This CDR3 is CASSGRFNQPQHF.

The gene calls are TRBV3-1 and TRBJ2-7; absent DNA, TCRdb's TRBD1 call cannot be checked. Per the germline V gene, CDR1 is LGHDT and CDR2 is YNNKEL (reference sequence). The CDR3 consists of 14 residues. The CDR3: CASSQDTTGWEQYF.

The chain has TRBV27 and TRBJ2-1; TCRdb reports TRBD2, a call that lacks DNA to check it against. The CDR3 has 15 amino acids. Germline V gene sequence: CDR1 MNHEY, CDR2 SMNVEV (reference sequence). The CDR3 sequence: CASSPWEARGNEQFF.

This chain uses TRBV7-2 with TRBJ2-1; the TCRdb call, TRBD1, lacks DNA for checking. The germline gives CDR1 SGHTA, CDR2 FQGNSA. The CDR3 extends over 14 amino acids. The CDR3 reads CASSPLGGGNEQFF.

V is TRBV20-1 and J is TRBJ2-3; TCRdb lists TRBD2, though no DNA is available to test this call. CDR1 DFQATT and CDR2 SNEGSKA come from the germline V gene (reference sequence). This CDR3 has 14 amino acids. The CDR3 is CSAGGGTSTDTQYF.

This chain joins TRBV20-1 and TRBJ1-2; no DNA is available, so the TRBD1 call from TCRdb remains unchecked. This CDR3 is 11 amino acids long. CDR1 is DFQATT, CDR2 SNEGSKA, per germline (reference sequence). The CDR3: CSADDRESKTF.